This entry lists 18 T cell receptor beta chains sequenced from one sample in a study of T cell clonality in common variable immunodeficiency. Findings of the study overall: In common variable immunodeficiency, TCR beta chains reportedly carried fewer deletions and N-nucleotide insertions.

Antigens for these TCRs are unknown. Here immunoSEQ multiplex PCR was the method, and the copy in TCRdb shows in-frame clones only, minus some. The sample has some 34,000 clones, none seen only once. The sample consisted of peripheral blood mononuclear cells. The receptor set was obtained from a human donor with common variable immunodeficiency.

In regard to this clone: Coverage ceases 3 residues before the CDR3 finishes, and the germline J gene fills in the end. The rearrangement links TRBV19 to TRBJ2-7; no clear D gene. The CDR3 length is 11 residues. The V and J ends lost 6 bases and 4 bases respectively, with 7 bases between them. The germline V gene has CDR1 LNHDA and CDR2 SQIVND (reference sequence). The CDR3 reads CASRVGYEQYF. The CDR3 bases that were read are TGTGCCAGTAGGGTAGGGTACGAG.

This clone was recorded at least ten times. The read ends 3 residues before the CDR3 terminus; that terminus is restored from the germline J gene. The V gene is TRBV29-1, the J gene TRBJ2-7; D is unclear. This CDR3 has 12 amino acids. Trimming left V 3 bases short and J 5 bases short, with 11 bases between. The germline gives CDR1 SQVTM, CDR2 ANQGSEA. CDR3 sequence reads: CSVEVAWNEQYF. The covered CDR3 bases are TGCAGCGTTGAGGTAGCCTGGAACGAG.

This clone showed up just a few times. The read halts 3 residues ahead of the CDR3 end, with the missing end drawn from the germline J gene. The chain recombines TRBV7-2 with TRBJ2-7; D uncertain. Germline-derived CDR1 and CDR2 are SGHTA and FQGNSA. The CDR3 is 12 amino acids. V gave up 5 bases and J gave up 3 bases, with 8 bases separating them. Here the CDR3 reads CASSRSGYEQYF. CDR3 DNA (partial): TGTGCCAGCAGCCGATCGGGCTACGAG.

This clone has a handful of counts. The read stops 3 residues short of the end of the CDR3; the missing end is completed from the germline J gene. The chain recombines TRBV11-2 with TRBJ1-4; no clear D gene. V lost 0 bases, J lost 7 bases, and 3 bases lay in between. This CDR3 contains 12 residues. Germline V CDR1 and CDR2: SGHAT, FQNNGV. This CDR3 reads CASSLDREKLFF. The CDR3 DNA, read in part, is TGTGCCAGCAGCTTAGATCGTGAAAAA.

This clone was counted at least ten times. The read terminates 3 residues before the CDR3 end, so the remaining end is supplied by the germline J gene. The chain has TRBV29-1 and TRBJ1-4; TRBD1 matches 9 bases. The V segment lost 6 bases and the J segment 8 bases; nucleotides outside the gene matches: 4. CDR1 and CDR2 (germline): SQVTM, ANQGSEA. This CDR3 has 12 residues. CDR3 DNA, as far as it was read: TGCAGCGTCTGGGACAGGGACGAAAAA. Amino acids: CSVWDRDEK. The CDR3 in its entirety is CSVWDRDEKLFF.

This clone was found many times. The read ends 3 residues early relative to the CDR3; the germline J gene fills the gap. The J gene is TRBJ1-2, the V gene TRBV30; possibly TRBD1 for D (6 bases). V lost 3 bases and J lost 4, with 18 bases in between. Per germline, CDR1 GTSNPN and CDR2 SVGIG (reference sequence). The CDR3 is 15 amino acids. CDR3 DNA, as far as it was read: TGTGCCTGGAGCGGGACAAGGGGGTTAGGCTATGGC. Protein sequence: CAWSGTRGLGYG. The whole CDR3 sequence reads CAWSGTRGLGYGYTF. Using reference TRBV30 and TRBJ1-2 for the parts outside the CDR3, the full variable domain is SQTIHQWPATLVQPVGSPLSLECTVEGTSNPNLYWYRQAAGRGLQLLFYSVGIGQISSEVPQNLSASRPQDRQFILSSKKLLLSDSGFYLCAWSGTRGLGYGYTFGSGTRLTVV.

At least ten counts were recorded for this clone. The sequenced fragment ends 3 residues before the CDR3 boundary, so the rest is inferred from the germline J gene. This chain uses TRBV5-1 with TRBJ2-2; 12 nucleotides line up with TRBD2. Germline lookup yields CDR1 SGHRS and CDR2 YFSETQ. The CDR3 totals 15 residues. Trimming removed 6 bases from V and 8 bases from J; junction bases left unmatched: 8. The DNA read from the CDR3 is TGCGCCAGCACTGCTAGCGGGAGGGCCGCAGGGGAG. It translates to CASTASGRAAGE. The entire CDR3 is CASTASGRAAGELFF.

In regard to this clone: The CDR3 end falls 3 residues outside the read, so it is completed with the germline J gene. The J gene is TRBJ2-2, the V gene TRBV5-5; D is undetermined. The V gene's germline CDR1 is SGHKS and CDR2 YYEKEE (reference sequence). The CDR3 has 14 residues. V shed 0 bases and J shed 3 bases, with 6 bases lying between them. The CDR3 bases that were read are TGTGCCAGCAGCTTGGAACAATACACCGGGGAG. Encoded protein: CASSLEQYTGE. The complete CDR3 protein is CASSLEQYTGELFF.

There are many counts of this clone. The read halts 3 residues ahead of the CDR3 end, with the missing end drawn from the germline J gene. The chain combines TRBV20-1 with TRBJ2-1; 10 bases align to TRBD2. The CDR3 extends over 16 amino acids. Germline V gene lookup returns CDR1 DFQATT and CDR2 SNEGSKA (reference sequence). J was trimmed by 2 bases and V by 5 bases; bases with no gene match: 9. Incomplete CDR3 DNA: TGCAGTGCTGGTCTTTCTAGCGGGAGAACCTACAATGAG. Encoded protein: CSAGLSSGRTYNE. The complete CDR3 reads CSAGLSSGRTYNEQFF.

This clone came up many times. The read ends 3 residues early relative to the CDR3; the germline J gene fills the gap. V is TRBV5-1 and J is TRBJ2-7; 7 bases line up with TRBD2. The CDR3 loop spans 16 amino acids. The ends lost 3 bases at V and 2 bases at J; junction bases unmatched: 11. Per germline, CDR1 SGHRS and CDR2 YFSETQ. The DNA read from the CDR3 is TGCGCCAGCAGCTCTCCTCGGGCTAGCGGCGCCTACGAG. Protein: CASSSPRASGAYE. The entire CDR3 sequence reads CASSSPRASGAYEQYF.

This clone was counted only a few times. The read is 3 residues too short to cover the CDR3 end, so that end is filled in from the germline J gene. The V call is TRBV7-8, the J call TRBJ2-5; D is perhaps TRBD2 (6 bases). The germline CDR1 and CDR2 sequences are SGHVS and FQNEAQ. There are 13 residues in the CDR3. Trimming removed 5 bases at V and 4 bases at J, with 11 bases between. The part of the CDR3 DNA that was read is TGTGCCAGCAGCCCACGGAGGGGAGAGACC. It translates to CASSPRRGET. The CDR3 in its entirety is CASSPRRGETQYF. Full variable domain (outside the CDR3, taken from reference TRBV7-8 and TRBJ2-5): GAGVSQSPRYKVAKRGQDVALRCDPISGHVSLFWYQQALGQGPEFLTYFQNEAQLDKSGLPSDRFFAERPEGSVSTLKIQRTQQEDSAVYLCASSPRRGETQYFGPGTRLLVL.

This clone appeared many times. The missing CDR3 end, 3 residues past where the read stops, is filled in from the germline J gene. J is TRBJ1-2 and V is TRBV5-4, with D unresolved. The CDR3 consists of 11 residues. In germline, CDR1 is SGHNT, CDR2 YYREEE (reference sequence). The CDR3 protein is CASSSGGGYTF. CDR3 DNA (partial): TGTGCCAGCAGCTCGGGTGGAGGC.

This clone turned up a few times. Incomplete CDR3 DNA: TGTGCCAGCTCACCTCGAGGAGGGGGAGTAACCTACGAG. Its protein product is CASSPRGGGVTYE. The complete CDR3 sequence is CASSPRGGGVTYEQYF. This chain uses TRBV18 with TRBJ2-7; D tentatively fits TRBD1 or TRBD2 (6 bases each). The CDR3 extends 3 residues past the end of the read, so its final part is completed from the germline J gene. Germline V gene sequence: CDR1 KGHSH, CDR2 LQKENI. The CDR3 length is 16 residues. Between the trimmed V and J ends, which lost 3 bases and 2 bases, there was a span of 17 bases. The full variable domain, completed using reference TRBV18 and TRBJ2-7, is NAGVMQNPRHLVRRRGQEARLRCSPMKGHSHVYWYRQLPEEGLKFMVYLQKENIIDESGMPKERFSAEFPKEGPSILRIQQVVRGDSAAYFCASSPRGGGVTYEQYFGPGTRLTVT.

This clone was seen only a few times. The read stops 3 residues short of the end of the CDR3; the missing end is completed from the germline J gene. This chain joins TRBV7-9 and TRBJ2-2, with D maybe TRBD2 (6 bases). V was cut by 3 bases and J by 6 bases, with 8 bases left in between. Germline loops: CDR1 SEHNR, CDR2 FQNEAQ (reference sequence). The CDR3 has 13 residues. The CDR3 DNA, read in part, is TGTGCCAGCAGCTTGGGGGGTGCCGGGGAG. It encodes CASSLGGAGE. The CDR3 as a whole reads CASSLGGAGELFF. The entire variable domain, with the rest obtained from reference TRBV7-9 and TRBJ2-2, is as follows: DTGVSQNPRHKITKRGQNVTFRCDPISEHNRLYWYRQTLGQGPEFLTYFQNEAQLEKSRLLSDRFSAERPKGSFSTLEIQRTEQGDSAMYLCASSLGGAGELFFGEGSRLTVL.

This clone was detected ten times or more. Read coverage stops 3 residues before the CDR3 terminus; the germline J gene supplies the remainder. V is TRBV12-3 or TRBV12-4 and J is TRBJ2-7, with D possibly being TRBD2 (5 bases). V was cut by 6 bases and J by 0 bases, with 21 bases left in between. The CDR3 has 17 amino acids. CDR3 DNA, as far as it was read: TGTGCCAGCAGGGCGACATACGGGGAATGGGACTCCTACGAG. The encoded protein is CASRATYGEWDSYE. The CDR3 in full is CASRATYGEWDSYEQYF.

There are many counts of this clone. The CDR3 end falls 3 residues outside the read, so it is completed with the germline J gene. The V and J genes are TRBV30 and TRBJ2-1, with no clear D. The germline CDR1 and CDR2 sequences are GTSNPN and SVGIG (reference sequence). There are 13 residues in the CDR3. Trimming pared 0 bases from V and 9 bases from J, leaving 12 bases between. CDR3 DNA (partial): TGTGCCTGGAGTGTTTGGTCTATTGGTGAG. It yields the protein CAWSVWSIGE. The entire CDR3 is CAWSVWSIGEQFF.

Only a few counts were recorded for this clone. The read ends 3 residues before the CDR3 terminus; that terminus is restored from the germline J gene. The rearrangement joins TRBV2 to TRBJ2-7, with D perhaps TRBD1 (6 bases). The germline V and J ends were trimmed by 5 bases and 0 bases, with 11 bases remaining between them. Germline assignment: CDR1 SNHLY and CDR2 FYNNEI. CDR3 length: 14 amino acids. CDR3 DNA (partial): TGTGCCAGCAGTAAAGGACAGAGCTCCTACGAG. As protein: CASSKGQSSYE. The full CDR3 is CASSKGQSSYEQYF. The whole variable domain, remainder taken from reference TRBV2 and TRBJ2-7, is EPEVTQTPSHQVTQMGQEVILRCVPISNHLYFYWYRQILGQKVEFLVSFYNNEISEKSEIFDDQFSVERPDGSNFTLKIRSTKLEDSAMYFCASSKGQSSYEQYFGPGTRLTVT.

This clone was observed many times. The CDR3 end falls 3 residues outside the read, so it is completed with the germline J gene. The chain couples TRBV7-9 to TRBJ2-7, with D maybe TRBD2 (5 bases). This CDR3 is built from 11 residues. Trimming took 8 bases from V and 3 from J, leaving 8 bases between them. CDR1 is SEHNR and CDR2 is FQNEAQ in the germline V gene (reference sequence). CDR3 loop: CASQDFYEQYF. Partial CDR3 DNA: TGTGCCAGCCAGGACTTCTACGAG.